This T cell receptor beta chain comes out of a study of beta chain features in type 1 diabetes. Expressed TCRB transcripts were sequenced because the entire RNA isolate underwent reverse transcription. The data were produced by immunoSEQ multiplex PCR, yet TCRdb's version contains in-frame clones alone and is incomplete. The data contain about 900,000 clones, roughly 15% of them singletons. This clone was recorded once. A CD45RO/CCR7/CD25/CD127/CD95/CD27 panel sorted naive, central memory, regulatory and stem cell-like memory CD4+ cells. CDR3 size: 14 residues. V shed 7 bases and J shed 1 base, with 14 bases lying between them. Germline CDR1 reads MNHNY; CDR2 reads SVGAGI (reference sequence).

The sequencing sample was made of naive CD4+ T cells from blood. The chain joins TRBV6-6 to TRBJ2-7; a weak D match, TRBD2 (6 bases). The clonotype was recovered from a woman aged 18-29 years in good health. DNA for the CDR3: TGTGCCAGCACCGCCTCGGCGGGGTCCTACGAGCAGTACTTC. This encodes CASTASAGSYEQYF.